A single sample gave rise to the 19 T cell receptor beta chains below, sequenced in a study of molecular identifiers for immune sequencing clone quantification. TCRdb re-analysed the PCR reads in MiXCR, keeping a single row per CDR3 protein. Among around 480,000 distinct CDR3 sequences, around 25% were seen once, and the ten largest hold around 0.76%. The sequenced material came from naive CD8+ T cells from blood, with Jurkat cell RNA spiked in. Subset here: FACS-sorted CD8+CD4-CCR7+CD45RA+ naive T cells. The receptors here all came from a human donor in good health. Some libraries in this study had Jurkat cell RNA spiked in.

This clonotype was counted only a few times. CDR3 bases: TGTGCCAGCAGTTACCCCAAGCGGGGGGAGGGGAATGAGCAGTTCTTC. Protein product: CASSYPKRGEGNEQFF. The J gene is TRBJ2-1, the V gene TRBV6-5; 9 nucleotides agree with TRBD2. Germline-derived CDR1 and CDR2 are MNHEY and SVGAGI. This CDR3 spans 16 amino acids. V lost 2 bases and J lost 7; bases outside the gene matches: 9.

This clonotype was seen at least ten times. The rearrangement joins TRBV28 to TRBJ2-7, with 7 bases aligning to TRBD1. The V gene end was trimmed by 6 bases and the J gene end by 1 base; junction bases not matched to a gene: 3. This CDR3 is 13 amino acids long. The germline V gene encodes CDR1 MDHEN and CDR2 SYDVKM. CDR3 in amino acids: CASRDRASYEQYF. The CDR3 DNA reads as TGTGCCAGCAGAGACAGGGCTTCCTACGAGCAGTACTTC.

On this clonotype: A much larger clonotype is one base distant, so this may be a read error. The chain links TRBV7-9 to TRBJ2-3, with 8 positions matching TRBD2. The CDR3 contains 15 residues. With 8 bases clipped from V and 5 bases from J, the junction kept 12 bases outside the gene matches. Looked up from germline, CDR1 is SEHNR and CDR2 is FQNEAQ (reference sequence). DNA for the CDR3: TGTGCCAGCCGCCCAATCGGGAGGGCCGAAGATACGCAGTATTTT. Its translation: CASRPIGRAEDTQYF.

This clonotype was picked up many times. The CDR3 region has the DNA TGTGCCAGCACCCTTAGCGGGAGCGGATCCTACGAGCAGTACTTC. Translated: CASTLSGSGSYEQYF. J is TRBJ2-7 and V is TRBV25-1, with 9 bases that match TRBD2. J was trimmed by 1 base and V by 7 bases; bases with no gene match: 8. The CDR3 covers 15 residues. CDR1 is MGHDK, CDR2 SYGVNS, per germline.

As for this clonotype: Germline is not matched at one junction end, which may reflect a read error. CDR3 nucleotide sequence: TGTGCCAGCAGCTTAGAGTACTACCAGGAGACCCAGTACTTC. Residues: CASSLEYYQETQYF. This chain connects TRBV11-2 to TRBJ2-5; D ambiguous. Germline V lookup: CDR1 SGHAT, CDR2 FQNNGV. This CDR3 region has 14 residues.

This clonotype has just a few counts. CDR3 amino acids: CASSYSGEQPQHF. CDR3 in DNA: TGTGCCAGCAGTTACTCTGGTGAGCAGCCCCAGCATTTT. This chain connects TRBV6-5 to TRBJ1-5; D is unresolved. The CDR3 has 13 amino acids. Germline CDR1 is MNHEY and CDR2 is SVGAGI. V lost 0 bases, J lost 7 bases, and 7 bases lay in between.

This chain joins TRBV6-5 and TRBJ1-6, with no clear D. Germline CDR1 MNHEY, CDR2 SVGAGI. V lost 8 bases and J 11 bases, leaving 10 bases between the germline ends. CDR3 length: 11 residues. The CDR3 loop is CASGSIAPLHF. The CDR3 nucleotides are TGTGCCAGCGGCAGTATTGCACCCCTCCACTTT.

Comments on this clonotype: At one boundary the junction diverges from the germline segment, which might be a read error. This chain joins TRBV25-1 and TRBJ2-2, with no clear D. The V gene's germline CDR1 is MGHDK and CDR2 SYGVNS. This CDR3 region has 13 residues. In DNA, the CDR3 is TGTGCCGGCAGTGTTCTTGACTGGGTAGAGCTGTTTTTT. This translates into CAGSVLDWVELFF.

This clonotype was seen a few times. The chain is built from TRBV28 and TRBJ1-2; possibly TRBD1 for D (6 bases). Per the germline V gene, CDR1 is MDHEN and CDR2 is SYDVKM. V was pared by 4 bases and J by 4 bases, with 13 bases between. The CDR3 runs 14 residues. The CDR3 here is CASSSPGTSYGYTF. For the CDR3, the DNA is TGTGCCAGCAGTTCCCCCGGGACATCCTATGGCTACACCTTC.

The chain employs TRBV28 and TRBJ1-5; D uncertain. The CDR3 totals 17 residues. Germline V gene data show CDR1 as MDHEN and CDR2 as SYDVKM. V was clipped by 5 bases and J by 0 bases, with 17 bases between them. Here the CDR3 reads CASSLKGVGYSNQPQHF. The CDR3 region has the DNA TGTGCCAGCAGTCTAAAGGGTGTGGGGTATAGCAATCAGCCCCAGCATTTT. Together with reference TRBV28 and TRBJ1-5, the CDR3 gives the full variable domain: DVKVTQSSRYLVKRTGEKVFLECVQDMDHENMFWYRQDPGLGLRLIYFSYDVKMKEKGDIPEGYSVSREKKERFSLILESASTNQTSMYLCASSLKGVGYSNQPQHFGDGTRLSIL.

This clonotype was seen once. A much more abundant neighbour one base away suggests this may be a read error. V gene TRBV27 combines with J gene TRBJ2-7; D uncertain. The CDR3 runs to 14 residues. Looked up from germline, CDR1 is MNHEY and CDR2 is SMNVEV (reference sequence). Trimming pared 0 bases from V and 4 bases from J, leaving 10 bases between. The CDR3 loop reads CASSLSSRKYEQYF. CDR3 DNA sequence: TGTGCCAGCAGTTTATCTAGCAGGAAGTACGAGCAGTACTTC.

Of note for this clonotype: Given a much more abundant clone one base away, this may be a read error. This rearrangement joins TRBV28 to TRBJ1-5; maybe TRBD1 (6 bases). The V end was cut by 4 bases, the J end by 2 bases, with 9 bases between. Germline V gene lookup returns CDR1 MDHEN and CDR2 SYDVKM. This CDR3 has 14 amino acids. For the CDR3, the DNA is TGTGCCAGCAGTTCGGACAGCTGCAATCAGCCCCAGCATTTT. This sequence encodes CASSSDSCNQPQHF.

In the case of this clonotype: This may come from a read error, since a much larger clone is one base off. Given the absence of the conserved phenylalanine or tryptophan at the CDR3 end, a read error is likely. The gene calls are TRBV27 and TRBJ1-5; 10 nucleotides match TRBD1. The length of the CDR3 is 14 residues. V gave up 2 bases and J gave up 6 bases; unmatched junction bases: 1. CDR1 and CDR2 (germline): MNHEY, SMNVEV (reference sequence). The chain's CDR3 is CASSLGTGAQPQHL. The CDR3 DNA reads TGTGCCAGCAGTTTAGGGACAGGGGCTCAGCCCCAGCATCTT.

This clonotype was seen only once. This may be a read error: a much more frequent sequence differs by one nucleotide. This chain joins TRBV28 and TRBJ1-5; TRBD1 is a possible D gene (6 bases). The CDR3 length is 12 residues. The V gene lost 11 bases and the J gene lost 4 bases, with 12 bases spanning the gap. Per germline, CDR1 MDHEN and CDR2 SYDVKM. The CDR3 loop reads CAGETGNQPQHF. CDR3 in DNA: TGTGCCGGCGAAACAGGGAATCAGCCCCAGCATTTT. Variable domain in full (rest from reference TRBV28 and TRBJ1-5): DVKVTQSSRYLVKRTGEKVFLECVQDMDHENMFWYRQDPGLGLRLIYFSYDVKMKEKGDIPEGYSVSREKKERFSLILESASTNQTSMYLCAGETGNQPQHFGDGTRLSIL.

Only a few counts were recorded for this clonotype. The CDR3 is CASSPDYTGTSDPSTDTQYF. CDR3 sequence (DNA): TGTGCCAGCAGCCCAGACTATACCGGGACTAGCGACCCAAGCACAGATACGCAGTATTTT. The V call is TRBV28, the J call TRBJ2-3, with 10 bases aligning to TRBD2. Trimming at V came to 6 bases and at J to 0 bases, leaving 18 bases not matched to a gene. Germline loops: CDR1 MDHEN, CDR2 SYDVKM. The CDR3 extends over 20 amino acids.

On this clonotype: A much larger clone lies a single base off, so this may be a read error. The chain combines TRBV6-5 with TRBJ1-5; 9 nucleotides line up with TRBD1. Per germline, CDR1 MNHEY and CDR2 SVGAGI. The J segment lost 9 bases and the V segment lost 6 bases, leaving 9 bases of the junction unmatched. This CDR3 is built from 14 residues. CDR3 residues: CASSWTGADRPQHF. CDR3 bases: TGTGCCAGCAGCTGGACAGGGGCTGATCGGCCCCAGCATTTT.

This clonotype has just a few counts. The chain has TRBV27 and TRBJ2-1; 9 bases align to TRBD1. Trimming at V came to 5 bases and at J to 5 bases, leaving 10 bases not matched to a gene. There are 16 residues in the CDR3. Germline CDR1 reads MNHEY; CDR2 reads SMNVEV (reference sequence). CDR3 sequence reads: CASSPQGQGLNNEQFF. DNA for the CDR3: TGTGCCAGCAGTCCCCAAGGACAGGGGCTAAACAATGAGCAGTTCTTC.

The CDR3, as DNA: TGTGCCAGCAGCACCCCCCGAGGGGACAGCTCCTACGAGCAGTACTTC. Its protein is CASSTPRGDSSYEQYF. The V gene is TRBV5-6, the J gene TRBJ2-7, with 7 bases identical to TRBD1. V shed 4 bases, J shed 0 bases, and the junction held 10 bases outside the gene matches. CDR3 length: 16 residues. The germline gives CDR1 SGHDT, CDR2 YYEEEE.

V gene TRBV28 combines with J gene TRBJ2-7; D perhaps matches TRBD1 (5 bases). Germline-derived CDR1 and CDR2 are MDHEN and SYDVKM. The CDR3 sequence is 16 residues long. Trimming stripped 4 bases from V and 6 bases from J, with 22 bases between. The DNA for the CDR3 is TGTGCCAGCAGTTCCTCCGTTGGGGCGCTATATCGCGAGCAGTACTTC. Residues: CASSSSVGALYREQYF.